The 8 T cell receptor beta chains below all came from one sample that was sequenced in a study of human T cells and chemical hapten exposure. Regarding time point: pre-sensitization, week 0. Treatment of the sample: therapeutic diphenylcyclopropenone sensitization with weekly scalp DPC. TCRdb re-derived calls from the RACE reads in MiXCR, one entry per CDR3 protein. The sample lists around 330,000 distinct CDR3 sequences, about 5% occurring once. The sample was whole blood, taken in connection with sensitization to the hapten diphenylcyclopropenone (DPC). The receptors were gathered from a young woman with alopecia areata. Some clones in this sample may be carry-over from other donors' samples.

The table lists this clonotype with a few counts. The chain carries TRBV4-3 and TRBJ2-4, with D possibly being TRBD2 (5 bases). Germline V lookup: CDR1 LGHNA, CDR2 YSLEER. The CDR3 length is 15 residues. Trimming removed 2 bases from V and 0 bases from J, with 8 bases in between. CDR3 loop: CASSQIGLAKNIQYF. For the CDR3, the DNA is TGCGCCAGCAGCCAAATCGGACTAGCCAAAAACATTCAGTACTTC.

This clonotype was found many times. The gene calls are TRBV6-1 and TRBJ1-4; 10 nucleotides match TRBD1. The germline gives CDR1 MNHNS, CDR2 SASEGT. Unmatched junction bases numbered 6, after V lost 4 bases and J lost 7 bases. This CDR3 is built from 15 residues. The CDR3: CASSGQGARIEKLFF. The DNA for the CDR3 is TGTGCCAGCAGTGGACAGGGGGCGCGCATTGAAAAACTGTTTTTT.

The J gene is TRBJ1-2, the V gene TRBV6-5; 9 bases match TRBD1. Germline lookup yields CDR1 MNHEY and CDR2 SVGAGI. The CDR3 is 16 residues long. The ends lost 5 bases at V and 4 bases at J; junction bases unmatched: 11. Here the CDR3 DNA reads TGTGCCAGCAGTACCTACGAACCGGGACAGGGCTATGGCTACACCTTC. Translated: CASSTYEPGQGYGYTF.

The chain recombines TRBV7-9 with TRBJ2-3; possible D gene TRBD1, 5 bases. Germline values: CDR1 SEHNR, CDR2 FQNEAQ (reference sequence). Trimming cost V 1 base and J 3 bases, with 11 bases left between them. The CDR3 loop spans 15 amino acids. CDR3: CASSLEGFRTDTQYF. In nucleotides, the CDR3 is TGTGCCAGCAGCTTAGAGGGGTTCCGGACAGATACGCAGTATTTT.

The chain couples TRBV21-1 to TRBJ2-1; no DNA check was done on the table's D call, TRBD1. TRBV21-1 is a documented pseudogene. The CDR3 totals 12 residues. CDR3 nucleotide sequence: TGTGCCAGCGTAAGGCTATCCCGGGAGCAGTTCTTC. As protein: CASVRLSREQFF.

The chain carries TRBV29-1 and TRBJ2-3; D is tentatively TRBD1 or TRBD2 (5 bases each). The V gene's germline CDR1 is SQVTM and CDR2 ANQGSEA. This CDR3 has 14 amino acids. V dropped 1 base and J dropped 2 bases, with 10 bases sitting between them. The chain's CDR3 is CSVEGPGPTDTQYF. CDR3 in DNA: TGCAGCGTTGAAGGGCCGGGACCCACAGATACGCAGTATTTT.

This clonotype came up a few times. The chain recombines TRBV5-1 with TRBJ1-2, with 7 bases aligning to TRBD1. The CDR3 consists of 13 residues. V trimming: 6 bases; J trimming: 2 bases; junction bases outside the gene matches: 4. Germline loops: CDR1 SGHRS, CDR2 YFSETQ. The CDR3 reads CASTGTANYGYTF. In nucleotides, the CDR3 is TGCGCCAGCACCGGGACAGCGAACTATGGCTACACCTTC.

This clonotype was counted a few times. The chain employs TRBV7-2 and TRBJ1-6; 8 nucleotides match TRBD1. V lost 0 bases and J lost 12; bases outside the gene matches: 10. CDR1 is SGHTA, CDR2 FQGNSA, per germline. This CDR3 spans 16 amino acids. Here the CDR3 reads CASSLATGATEEPLHF. The CDR3 region has the DNA TGTGCCAGCAGCTTAGCGACAGGGGCCACGGAAGAACCCCTCCACTTT.